Below are 22 T cell receptor beta chains sequenced from a single sample in a study of CD8 T cells in Susac syndrome. The RNA input was roughly 0.45 to 1 ug, and it was reverse transcribed with random hexamers. TCRdb processed the immunoSEQ multiplex PCR reads anew with MiXCR; each CDR3 protein has one entry. The data show around 160,000 distinct CDR3 sequences, with 80% to 95% seen just once and 0.12% to 0.15% held by the top ten. Sequencing was performed on CD4+ T cells from PBMCs. The receptors come from a human donor in good health.

The chain combines TRBV2 with TRBJ1-1; D is possibly TRBD1 (5 bases). Germline assignment: CDR1 SNHLY and CDR2 FYNNEI. The germline V and J ends were trimmed by 2 bases and 1 base, with 8 bases remaining between them. This CDR3 spans 14 amino acids. The CDR3 DNA follows: TGTGCCAGCAGTGAACGGGGCGGGAACACTGAAGCTTTCTTT. Translation: CASSERGGNTEAFF.

This clonotype appeared once. The chain couples TRBV14 to TRBJ1-2; D might be TRBD1 (5 bases). Looked up from germline, CDR1 is SGHDN and CDR2 is FVKESK. Trimming took 2 bases from V and 4 from J, leaving 11 bases between them. The CDR3 has 14 residues. Here the CDR3 reads CASSQRDAGYGYTF. The CDR3 DNA is TGTGCCAGCAGCCAAAGGGACGCGGGCTATGGCTACACCTTC.

The V and J genes are TRBV29-1 and TRBJ1-2; TRBD1 aligns across 7 bases. The CDR3 totals 16 residues. Germline lookup yields CDR1 SQVTM and CDR2 ANQGSEA. Trimming cost V 6 bases and J 8 bases; bases outside gene matches: 21. The CDR3 nucleotides read TGCAGCGTCGCTTCTCTCCGGGACAGCTCCCGTTACGGCTACACCTTC. Translating gives CSVASLRDSSRYGYTF.

J is TRBJ2-7 and V is TRBV7-2, with 15 bases identical to TRBD2. The CDR3 runs to 15 residues. The germline gives CDR1 SGHTA, CDR2 FQGNSA. V shed 5 bases, J shed 6 bases, and the junction held 5 bases outside the gene matches. The DNA for the CDR3 is TGTGCCAGCAGCCAGGGGACTAGCGGGGGGCTCGAGCAGTACTTC. It codes for CASSQGTSGGLEQYF.

The chain carries TRBV29-1 and TRBJ2-7; D is unresolved. V lost 7 bases and J 6 bases, leaving 19 bases between the germline ends. Germline values: CDR1 SQVTM, CDR2 ANQGSEA. The CDR3 is 13 residues long. CDR3 protein: CSAAVQPQSEQYF. The DNA of the CDR3 is TGCAGCGCCGCCGTACAGCCTCAGTCCGAGCAGTACTTC.

V is TRBV16 and J is TRBJ1-5; D unresolved. The CDR3 totals 14 residues. The germline V and J ends were trimmed by 2 bases and 4 bases, with 9 bases remaining between them. Per the germline V gene, CDR1 is KGHSY and CDR2 is FQNENV. This chain's CDR3 is CASSQGNRNQPQHF. The CDR3 bases are TGTGCCAGCAGCCAAGGTAACCGAAATCAGCCCCAGCATTTT.

The J gene is TRBJ1-4, the V gene TRBV12-3 or TRBV12-4, with D possibly being TRBD1 (5 bases). The CDR3 length is 13 residues. The V end lost 3 bases, the J end lost 5 bases, and 7 bases lay between the germline ends. CDR3 loop: CASSFRDNEKLFF. CDR3 DNA sequence: TGTGCCAGCAGTTTCCGGGACAATGAAAAACTGTTTTTT.

This rearrangement joins TRBV12-3 or TRBV12-4 to TRBJ2-3; possible D gene TRBD2, 7 bases. The CDR3 is 15 amino acids. Trimming shortened V by 7 bases and J by 2 bases, and 16 bases separated the two germline ends. CDR3 DNA sequence: TGTGCCAGCACGAGGGGGGGCCCTCTCACAGATACGCAGTATTTT. It yields the protein CASTRGGPLTDTQYF.

The rearrangement joins TRBV3-1 to TRBJ2-3; 8 bases are shared with TRBD2. This CDR3 comprises 17 residues. V was clipped by 4 bases and J by 0 bases; unmatched bases: 9. Germline V gene sequence: CDR1 LGHDT, CDR2 YNNKEL (reference sequence). The CDR3 protein is CASSPRVVAGSTDTQYF. The CDR3 DNA reads as TGTGCCAGCAGCCCCCGGGTGGTAGCGGGAAGCACAGATACGCAGTATTTT.

This clonotype has a single count. V is TRBV3-1 and J is TRBJ1-2, with D perhaps TRBD1 (6 bases). CDR3 length: 13 residues. The V end was cut by 1 base, the J end by 8 bases, with 11 bases between. CDR1 is LGHDT and CDR2 is YNNKEL in the germline V gene (reference sequence). The CDR3 sequence: CASSQVTGRGYTF. The CDR3 region has the DNA TGTGCCAGCAGCCAAGTAACAGGGCGAGGCTACACCTTC.

The gene calls are TRBV3-1 and TRBJ2-1; perhaps TRBD2 as D (6 bases). This CDR3 is built from 14 residues. V was cut by 0 bases and J by 6 bases, with 9 bases left in between. The germline CDR1 and CDR2 sequences are LGHDT and YNNKEL (reference sequence). Here the CDR3 reads CASSQEGLLNEQFF. In DNA form, the CDR3 reads TGTGCCAGCAGCCAAGAGGGACTCCTCAATGAGCAGTTCTTC.

The chain couples TRBV3-1 to TRBJ1-1; 7 bases are shared with TRBD1. This CDR3 comprises 15 residues. V lost 4 bases to trimming and J lost 1 base; unmatched junction nucleotides: 6. From germline, CDR1 is LGHDT and CDR2 YNNKEL (reference sequence). DNA for the CDR3: TGTGCCAGCAGCCCGAGGGGGACAGAGAACACTGAAGCTTTCTTT. Residues: CASSPRGTENTEAFF.

The chain combines TRBV7-3 with TRBJ2-6; 8 bases agree with TRBD1. V was pared by 1 base and J by 4 bases, with 6 bases of the junction left unmatched. This CDR3 has 17 residues. Germline lookup yields CDR1 SGHTA and CDR2 FQGTGA. CDR3 sequence: CASSLNARGRGANVLTF. CDR3 nucleotide sequence: TGTGCCAGCAGCTTAAACGCCAGGGGGCGAGGGGCCAACGTCCTGACTTTC.

The chain combines TRBV13 with TRBJ2-1; 11 nucleotides match TRBD2. With 5 bases clipped from V and 3 bases from J, the junction kept 9 bases outside the gene matches. This CDR3 comprises 17 residues. Germline V lookup: CDR1 PRHDT, CDR2 FYEKMQ (reference sequence). Here the CDR3 reads CASSRLAGGLYYNEQFF. CDR3 DNA sequence: TGTGCCAGCAGCCGATTAGCGGGGGGGCTTTACTACAATGAGCAGTTCTTC.

V usage is TRBV7-6 and J usage is TRBJ1-1; D remains ambiguous. Per the germline V gene, CDR1 is SGHVS and CDR2 is FNYEAQ. Trimming pared 10 bases from V and 1 base from J, leaving 13 bases between. The length of the CDR3 is 13 residues. The DNA for the CDR3 is TGTGCCATAAAGGACTTATGGAACACTGAAGCTTTCTTT. This translates into CAIKDLWNTEAFF.

As for this clonotype: The junction departs from germline at one end; a sequencing error may be responsible. This chain links TRBV20-1 with TRBJ2-7, with TRBD2 matching 9 bases. Germline V CDR1 and CDR2: DFQATT, SNEGSKA (reference sequence). This CDR3 has 15 amino acids. The CDR3, as DNA: TGCAGTCCTAGTCCCTATAGCGGGGGCTCCTACGAGCAGTACTTC. Protein: CSPSPYSGGSYEQYF.

The CDR3 nucleotides are TGTGCCAGCAGCTTCGATAGCTCCTACAATGAGCAGTTCTTC. It specifies CASSFDSSYNEQFF. The V call is TRBV7-2, the J call TRBJ2-1; D unresolved. The germline CDR1 and CDR2 sequences are SGHTA and FQGNSA. Trimming shortened V by 3 bases and J by 0 bases, and 6 bases separated the two germline ends. The length of the CDR3 is 14 residues.

The rearrangement uses TRBV18 and TRBJ1-1, with D hard to call. V lost 2 bases, J lost 1 base, and 8 bases lay in between. This CDR3 is 14 amino acids long. Germline V lookup: CDR1 KGHSH, CDR2 LQKENI. The DNA for the CDR3 is TGTGCCAGCTCACCAACTACGGGGAACACTGAAGCTTTCTTT. It codes for CASSPTTGNTEAFF.

The chain couples TRBV7-8 to TRBJ2-7; 10 positions match TRBD1. There are 15 residues in the CDR3. Germline V gene sequence: CDR1 SGHVS, CDR2 FQNEAQ. The V gene end was trimmed by 5 bases and the J gene end by 3 bases; junction bases not matched to a gene: 7. The CDR3 DNA reads TGTGCCAGCAGCCACCCCGACAGGGGGCTCTACGAGCAGTACTTC. Translation gives CASSHPDRGLYEQYF. The full variable domain, its missing parts supplied by reference TRBV7-8 and TRBJ2-7, is GAGVSQSPRYKVAKRGQDVALRCDPISGHVSLFWYQQALGQGPEFLTYFQNEAQLDKSGLPSDRFFAERPEGSVSTLKIQRTQQEDSAVYLCASSHPDRGLYEQYFGPGTRLTVT.

The chain has TRBV20-1 and TRBJ2-7; tentative D call: TRBD2 (5 bases). Trimming removed 3 bases from V and 2 bases from J, with 14 bases in between. Looked up from germline, CDR1 is DFQATT and CDR2 is SNEGSKA (reference sequence). CDR3 size: 14 residues. The CDR3 region has the DNA TGCAGTGCTAGTAAGGGCAGTAGCGCCTACGAGCAGTACTTC. Its protein product is CSASKGSSAYEQYF.

This chain uses TRBV7-2 with TRBJ1-6; the D gene is possibly TRBD1 (5 bases). In germline, CDR1 is SGHTA, CDR2 FQGNSA. V lost 0 bases and J lost 11, with 5 bases in between. There are 12 residues in the CDR3. The CDR3 region is CASSLARAPLHF. The CDR3 nucleotides are TGTGCCAGCAGCTTAGCCAGGGCACCCCTCCACTTT.

The rearrangement uses TRBV2 and TRBJ2-3, with D uncertain. Germline CDR1 and CDR2: SNHLY and FYNNEI. V lost 3 bases and J 1 base, leaving 5 bases between the germline ends. The CDR3 runs to 13 residues. The CDR3 is CASSEQGTDTQYF. The CDR3 DNA reads TGTGCCAGCAGTGAGCAGGGCACAGATACGCAGTATTTT.